These 15 T cell receptor beta chains originate from one sample sequenced in a study of T cells after posttransplantation cyclophosphamide. The protocol was immunoSEQ multiplex PCR, while the TCRdb copy is restricted to in-frame clones and leaves out a portion. This table holds over 5,500 clones, about 90% found once. Sequencing was performed on CD4+ T cells sorted from blood. The receptor source for this set is a woman in her forties or fifties in good health and a related stem cell transplant donor.

This clone has more than one count but fewer than ten. J is TRBJ2-6 and V is TRBV25-1, with a weak D call TRBD2 (6 bases). Germline V lookup: CDR1 MGHDK, CDR2 SYGVNS. The CDR3 has 18 amino acids. V lost 1 base, J lost 3 bases, and 16 bases lay in between. The CDR3 DNA reads as TGTGCCAGCAGTGAATTTGGGGGAGGAGGAGGTGGGGCCAACGTCCTGACTTTC. Protein product: CASSEFGGGGGGANVLTF.

The chain uses TRBV7-6 and TRBJ2-3; 16 bases are shared with TRBD2. This CDR3 contains 18 residues. The germline gives CDR1 SGHVS, CDR2 FNYEAQ. V gave up 5 bases and J gave up 1 base; unmatched junction bases: 6. In nucleotides, the CDR3 is TGTGCCAGCAGCCGTGGGACTAGCGGGAGGGAACGCACAGATACGCAGTATTTT. This translates into CASSRGTSGRERTDTQYF.

On this clone itself: The junction differs from germline at one of its ends, possibly a read error. The chain links TRBV19 to TRBJ2-7; D is unresolved. The CDR3 spans 15 residues. CDR1 is LNHDA and CDR2 is SQIVND in the germline V gene (reference sequence). CDR3 sequence: CASSTSPPPSYEQYF. In nucleotides, the CDR3 is TGTGCCAGCAGTACGAGTCCCCCCCCTTCCTACGAGCAGTACTTC.

Worth noting for this clone: Compared with germline, one end of the junction differs, possibly owing to a read error. This specimen includes other DNA sequences encoding the same CDR3. The rearrangement joins TRBV5-6 to TRBJ2-2; perhaps TRBD2 as D (6 bases). CDR1 and CDR2 (germline): SGHDT, YYEEEE. The CDR3 contains 15 residues. CDR3 nucleotide sequence: TGTGCCAGCAGTTTGGGAGGCGGAGGGACCGGGGAGCTGTTTTTT. It translates to CASSLGGGGTGELFF. The full variable domain, its missing parts supplied by reference TRBV5-6 and TRBJ2-2, is DAGVTQSPTHLIKTRGQQVTLRCSPKSGHDTVSWYQQALGQGPQFIFQYYEEEERQRGNFPDRFSGHQFPNYSSELNVNALLLGDSALYLCASSLGGGGTGELFFGEGSRLTVL.

The rearrangement uses TRBV7-9 and TRBJ1-2, with D tentatively TRBD1 (6 bases). V lost 1 base, J lost 6 bases, and 9 bases lay in between. This CDR3 is 13 amino acids long. CDR1 and CDR2 (germline): SEHNR, FQNEAQ (reference sequence). CDR3 nucleotides: TGTGCCAGCAGCTTAGGAAAGGGGGATGGCTACACCTTC. This encodes CASSLGKGDGYTF. Based on the CDR3 plus reference TRBV7-9 and TRBJ1-2, the full variable domain is DTGVSQNPRHKITKRGQNVTFRCDPISEHNRLYWYRQTLGQGPEFLTYFQNEAQLEKSRLLSDRFSAERPKGSFSTLEIQRTEQGDSAMYLCASSLGKGDGYTFGSGTRLTVV.

This chain connects TRBV25-1 to TRBJ1-6, with D possibly TRBD1 on 6 matching bases. From germline, CDR1 is MGHDK and CDR2 SYGVNS. V was cut by 7 bases and J by 0 bases, with 16 bases left in between. The length of the CDR3 is 17 residues. The CDR3 spells CASTSGGWGSYNSPLHF. For the CDR3, the DNA is TGTGCCAGCACTAGTGGGGGCTGGGGCTCCTATAATTCACCCCTCCACTTT.

This clone was seen more than once but under ten times. V gene TRBV11-3 combines with J gene TRBJ2-3; TRBD2 matches at 8 bases. Germline CDR1 and CDR2: SGHNT and YENEEA. The CDR3 loop spans 14 amino acids. With 5 bases clipped from V and 6 bases from J, the junction kept 7 bases outside the gene matches. The CDR3 DNA reads as TGTGCCAGCAGCCCCGCACGGGAGGGTGATACGCAGTATTTT. Translating gives CASSPAREGDTQYF. The full variable domain, rest sourced from reference TRBV11-3 and TRBJ2-3, is EAGVVQSPRYKIIEKKQPVAFWCNPISGHNTLYWYLQNLGQGPELLIRYENEEAVDDSQLPKDRFSAERLKGVDSTLKIQPAELGDSAVYLCASSPAREGDTQYFGPGTRLTVL.

Notes on this clone: Different DNA sequences within this sample yield the same CDR3. The V call is TRBV5-1, the J call TRBJ1-6, with 7 positions matching TRBD1. The CDR3 loop spans 16 amino acids. Germline CDR1 SGHRS, CDR2 YFSETQ. Trimming took 4 bases from V and 5 from J; bases not matched to a gene: 9. CDR3 residues: CASSVGQSNNNSPLHF. DNA of the CDR3: TGCGCCAGCAGCGTGGGACAGTCAAACAATAATTCACCCCTCCACTTT. Full variable domain (rest looked up from reference TRBV5-1 and TRBJ1-6): KAGVTQTPRYLIKTRGQQVTLSCSPISGHRSVSWYQQTPGQGLQFLFEYFSETQRNKGNFPGRFSGRQFSNSRSEMNVSTLELGDSALYLCASSVGQSNNNSPLHFGNGTRLTVT.

The CDR3 sequence is CASPPRGGTEAFF. In DNA, the CDR3 is TGTGCCAGCCCCCCCCGGGGGGGAACTGAAGCTTTCTTT. This chain joins TRBV6-5 and TRBJ1-1, with D possibly matching TRBD1 (5 bases). CDR3 length equals 13 residues. V was cut by 8 bases and J by 5 bases, with 15 bases left in between. CDR1 and CDR2 (germline): MNHEY, SVGAGI.

On this clone: The junction and the germline gene differ at one end; a read error may be behind it. The same CDR3 also results from other DNA sequences found in this sample. The chain combines TRBV2 with TRBJ1-1; 7 bases match TRBD1. The CDR3 runs to 15 residues. Germline lookup yields CDR1 SNHLY and CDR2 FYNNEI. The CDR3, as DNA: TGTGCTAGCAGTGAGGTTACAGGGGCAGGCACTGAAGCTTTCTTT. This encodes CASSEVTGAGTEAFF.

This chain links TRBV5-1 with TRBJ2-5, with 14 positions matching TRBD2. J gave up 5 bases and V 4 bases, and 4 bases lay outside the gene matches. CDR3 length equals 15 residues. The germline V gene has CDR1 SGHRS and CDR2 YFSETQ. This CDR3 is CASSMTSGGAETQYF. The CDR3 bases are TGCGCCAGCAGCATGACTAGCGGGGGGGCGGAGACCCAGTACTTC.

The rearrangement links TRBV5-6 to TRBJ2-1; 11 bases are shared with TRBD2. There are 15 residues in the CDR3. V lost 2 bases, J lost 2 bases, and 0 bases stayed unmatched. Germline lookup yields CDR1 SGHDT and CDR2 YYEEEE. CDR3 coding DNA: TGTGCCAGCAGCTTTAGCGGGGGGGCCTACAATGAGCAGTTCTTC. This codes for CASSFSGGAYNEQFF.

The V gene is TRBV11-2, the J gene TRBJ2-2; D is undetermined. From germline, CDR1 is SGHAT and CDR2 FQNNGV. V gave up 4 bases and J gave up 6 bases, with 9 bases separating them. The CDR3 covers 13 residues. The CDR3 loop reads CASSSLGAGELFF. Here the CDR3 DNA reads TGTGCCAGCAGCTCCCTCGGAGCCGGGGAGCTGTTTTTT. The whole variable domain, remainder taken from reference TRBV11-2 and TRBJ2-2, is EAGVAQSPRYKIIEKRQSVAFWCNPISGHATLYWYQQILGQGPKLLIQFQNNGVVDDSQLPKDRFSAERLKGVDSTLKIQPAKLEDSAVYLCASSSLGAGELFFGEGSRLTVL.

V is TRBV5-4 and J is TRBJ1-3; a possible D gene is TRBD1 (5 bases). V lost 0 bases, J lost 4 bases, and 11 bases lay in between. Germline CDR1 SGHNT, CDR2 YYREEE (reference sequence). CDR3 size: 15 residues. The CDR3 nucleotides are TGTGCCAGCAGCTTGGCCGGGGGGGACGGAAACACCATATATTTT. It specifies CASSLAGGDGNTIYF.

V gene TRBV11-2 combines with J gene TRBJ1-2, with TRBD1 as a possible D gene (5 bases). The CDR3 runs 15 residues. The V gene's germline CDR1 is SGHAT and CDR2 FQNNGV. The germline V and J ends were trimmed by 0 bases and 8 bases, with 16 bases remaining between them. The DNA of the CDR3 is TGTGCCAGCAGCTTAGATATAGGACAATCGACAGGCTACACCTTC. Protein: CASSLDIGQSTGYTF.